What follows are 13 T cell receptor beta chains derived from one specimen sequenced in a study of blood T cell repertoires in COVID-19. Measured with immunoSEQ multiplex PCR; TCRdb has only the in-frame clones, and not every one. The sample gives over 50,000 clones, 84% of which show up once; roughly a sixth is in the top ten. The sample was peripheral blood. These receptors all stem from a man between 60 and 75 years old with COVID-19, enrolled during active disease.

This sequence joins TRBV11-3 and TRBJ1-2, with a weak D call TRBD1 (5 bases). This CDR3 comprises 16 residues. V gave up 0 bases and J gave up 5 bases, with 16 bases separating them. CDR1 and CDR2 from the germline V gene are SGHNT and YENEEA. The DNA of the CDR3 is TGTGCCAGCAGCTTAGATTACGGCCAGGGAGGATATGGCTACACCTTC. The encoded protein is CASSLDYGQGGYGYTF.

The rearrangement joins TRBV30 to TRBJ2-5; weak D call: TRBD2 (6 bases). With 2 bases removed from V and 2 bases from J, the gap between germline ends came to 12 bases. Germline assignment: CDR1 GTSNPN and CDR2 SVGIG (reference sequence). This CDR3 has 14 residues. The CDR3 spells CAWSLNGGQETQYF. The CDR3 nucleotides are TGTGCCTGGAGTCTCAACGGGGGACAAGAGACCCAGTACTTC.

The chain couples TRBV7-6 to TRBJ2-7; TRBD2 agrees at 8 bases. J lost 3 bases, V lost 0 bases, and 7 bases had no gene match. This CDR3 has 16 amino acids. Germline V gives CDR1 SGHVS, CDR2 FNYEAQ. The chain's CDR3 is CASSLAQREFGYEQYF. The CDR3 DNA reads TGTGCCAGCAGCTTAGCCCAGCGGGAGTTCGGCTACGAGCAGTACTTC.

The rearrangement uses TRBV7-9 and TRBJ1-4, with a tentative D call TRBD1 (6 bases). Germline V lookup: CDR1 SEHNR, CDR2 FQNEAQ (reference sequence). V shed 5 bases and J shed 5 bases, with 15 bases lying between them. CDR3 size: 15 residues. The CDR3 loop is CASSLHRELNEKLFF. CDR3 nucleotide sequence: TGTGCCAGCAGCCTCCACAGGGAGTTAAATGAAAAACTGTTTTTT.

CDR3 bases: TGTGCCAGTAGTATAGGTCTCCCAAGGGGCACTGAAGCTTTCTTT. Protein: CASSIGLPRGTEAFF. This chain connects TRBV19 to TRBJ1-1, with a tentative D call TRBD1 (5 bases). Trimming took 1 base from V and 4 from J, leaving 13 bases between them. Germline loops: CDR1 LNHDA, CDR2 SQIVND (reference sequence). This CDR3 spans 15 amino acids.

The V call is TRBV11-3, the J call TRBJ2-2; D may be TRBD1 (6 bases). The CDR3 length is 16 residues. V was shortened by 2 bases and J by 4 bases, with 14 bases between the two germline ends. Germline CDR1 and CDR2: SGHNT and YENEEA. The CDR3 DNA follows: TGTGCCAGCAGCTTAAGGGCCAGGGGACGCACCGGGGAGCTGTTTTTT. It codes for CASSLRARGRTGELFF.

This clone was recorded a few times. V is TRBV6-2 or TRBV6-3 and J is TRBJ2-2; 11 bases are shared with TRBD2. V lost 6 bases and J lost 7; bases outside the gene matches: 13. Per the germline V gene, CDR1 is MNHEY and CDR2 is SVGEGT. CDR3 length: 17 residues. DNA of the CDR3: TGTGCCAGCAGCAGAGACTTAGCGGGGGGGCCTATCGGGGAGCTGTTTTTT. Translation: CASSRDLAGGPIGELFF.

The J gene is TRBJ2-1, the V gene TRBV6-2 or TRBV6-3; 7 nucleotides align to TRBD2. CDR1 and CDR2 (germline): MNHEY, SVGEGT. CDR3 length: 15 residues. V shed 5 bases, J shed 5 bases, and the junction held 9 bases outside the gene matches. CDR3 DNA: TGTGCCAGCAGTACCCCGAGGGACTATGACAATGAGCAGTTCTTC. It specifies CASSTPRDYDNEQFF.

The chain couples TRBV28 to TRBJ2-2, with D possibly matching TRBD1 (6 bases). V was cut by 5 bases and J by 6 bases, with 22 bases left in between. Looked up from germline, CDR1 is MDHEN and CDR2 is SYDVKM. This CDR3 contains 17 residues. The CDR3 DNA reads TGTGCCAGCAGTCCACCAGGGGCTAGTGTCATGGCCGGGGAGCTGTTTTTT. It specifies CASSPPGASVMAGELFF.

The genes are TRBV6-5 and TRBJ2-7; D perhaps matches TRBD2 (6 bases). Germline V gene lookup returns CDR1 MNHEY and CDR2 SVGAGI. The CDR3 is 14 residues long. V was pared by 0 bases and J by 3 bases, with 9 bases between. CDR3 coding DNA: TGTGCCAGCAGTTACTCGAAGGAGGGCTACGAGCAGTACTTC. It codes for CASSYSKEGYEQYF.

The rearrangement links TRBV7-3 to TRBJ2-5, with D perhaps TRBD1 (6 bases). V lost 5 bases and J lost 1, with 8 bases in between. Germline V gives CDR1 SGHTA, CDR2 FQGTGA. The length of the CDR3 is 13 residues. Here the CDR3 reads CASSQDSQETQYF. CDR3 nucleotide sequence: TGTGCCAGCAGCCAGGACAGCCAAGAGACCCAGTACTTC.

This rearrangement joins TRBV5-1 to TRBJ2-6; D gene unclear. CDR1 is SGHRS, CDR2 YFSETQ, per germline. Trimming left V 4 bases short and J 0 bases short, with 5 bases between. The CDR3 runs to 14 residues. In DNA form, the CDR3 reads TGCGCCAGCAGCGAGAGCTCTGGGGCCAACGTCCTGACTTTC. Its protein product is CASSESSGANVLTF.

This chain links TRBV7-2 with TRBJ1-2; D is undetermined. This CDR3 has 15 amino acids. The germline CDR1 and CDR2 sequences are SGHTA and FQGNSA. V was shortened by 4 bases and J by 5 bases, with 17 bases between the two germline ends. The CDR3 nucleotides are TGTGCCAGCAGCTATGGACTTGGCCCCACTTATGGCTACACCTTC. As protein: CASSYGLGPTYGYTF.